What follows is one T cell receptor (beta chain) and its context. Its antigen is still unknown. It has no much larger one-base neighbor in the sample; base qualities were not kept. The CDR3 sequence holds 17 residues, the cysteine and phenylalanine included. Only CDR3 DNA remains: 51 bases, in frame from the first base. Trimming removed 4 bases from V and 4 bases from J; the gene matches leave 13 bases unexplained. The CDR1 and CDR2 encoded by the germline V gene are MGHRA and YSYEKL. The record originates from a study of T cell repertoires in cytomegalovirus infection (dated by TCRdb to about 2019). About the investigation overall: Alongside well-studied HLA-B-restricted epitopes, the peptide stimulations were aimed at recently identified HLA-C-restricted CMV epitopes, whose presentation resists viral immunomodulation. Donor HLA type was relevant to the analysis, because carriage of CMV infection together with the matching HLA type was indicated by public TCR beta signatures. General findings and caveats noted by the study authors: Cumulative frequency of public TCR beta family members discriminated carriers of CMV infection plus the relevant HLA type in this cohort and an independent 352-donor cohort. The ex vivo response was dominated by HLA-C-restricted CMV-specific TCR beta clonotypes, and the single most frequent clonotype in two of eight donors was supplied by these HLA-C-restricted clonotypes.

These reads were obtained on an Illumina HiSeq 1500. TCRdb reprocessed the public reads (quality trimming at Q25 with fastp, clone calling with MiXCR) and kept in-frame beta chains. For every CDR3 protein sequence, its rows merge into one entry that carries the most common genes and DNA. The sample table lists roughly 120,000 distinct CDR3 sequences, about 31% of them with a count of one. Approximately 59% of the sample comes from the top ten. What this sample's treatment or condition label stands for: in vitro stimulation with specific CMV peptide epitopes to enrich CMV-specific T cells. The sequence was obtained from a human donor in good health (CMV status not recorded). Some clones in this sample may be carry-over from other donors' samples. The specimen comprised CD8+ T cells from cultured PBMCs, sampled from culture after CMV antigen stimulation. The chain employs TRBV4-1 and TRBJ2-5, and 9 junction bases match TRBD2. The CDR3 region: CASSPYGVAGDGETQYF. The nucleotide sequence is given as TGCGCCAGCAGCCCATACGGGGTAGCGGGGGACGGAGAGACCCAGTACTTC.